These 9 T cell receptor beta chains originate from one sample sequenced in a study of blood T cell repertoires in COVID-19. Profiled with immunoSEQ multiplex PCR; TCRdb holds only in-frame clones, not every one. Here the sample spans approximately 70,000 clones, roughly 70% being singletons. Sequencing input: PBMCs or T cells enriched from blood (not recorded which). Source of these receptors: a woman between 55 and 75 years old who had been exposed to COVID-19.

V and J are TRBV4-1 and TRBJ2-1; 9 nucleotides align to TRBD2. The CDR3 has 16 residues. Trimming at V came to 2 bases and at J to 6 bases, leaving 8 bases not matched to a gene. Germline V gene lookup returns CDR1 MGHRA and CDR2 YSYEKL. The CDR3: CASSQLPTSGLNEQFF. Written as DNA, the CDR3 is TGCGCCAGCAGCCAATTGCCGACTAGCGGACTCAATGAGCAGTTCTTC.

The rearrangement uses TRBV7-2 and TRBJ2-2; 7 bases fit TRBD1. This CDR3 has 14 amino acids. Germline loops: CDR1 SGHTA, CDR2 FQGNSA. J was trimmed by 6 bases and V by 6 bases; bases with no gene match: 7. The CDR3 spells CASSLNRGAGELFF. The CDR3 DNA reads TGTGCCAGCAGTCTTAACAGGGGCGCCGGGGAGCTGTTTTTT.

CDR3 in amino acids: CASNPTGDTGELFF. As DNA, the CDR3 is TGTGCCAGCAACCCTACAGGGGACACCGGGGAGCTGTTTTTT. The V and J genes are TRBV3-1 (or the pseudogene TRBV3-2) and TRBJ2-2; TRBD1 matches 7 bases. CDR1 LGHDT and CDR2 YNNKEL come from the germline V gene (reference sequence). The CDR3 is 14 residues long. The V gene end was trimmed by 7 bases and the J gene end by 3 bases; junction bases not matched to a gene: 5.

This chain links TRBV9 with TRBJ1-4; D perhaps matches TRBD1 (5 bases). Per germline, CDR1 SGDLS and CDR2 YYNGEE. V dropped 1 base and J dropped 8 bases, with 12 bases sitting between them. The CDR3 has 14 residues. CDR3 loop: CASSVSQGQEKLFF. CDR3 in DNA: TGTGCCAGCAGCGTAAGTCAGGGCCAAGAAAAACTGTTTTTT.

This rearrangement joins TRBV18 to TRBJ2-1; D may be TRBD2 (6 bases). Between the trimmed V and J ends, which lost 3 bases and 9 bases, there was a span of 21 bases. Germline assignment: CDR1 KGHSH and CDR2 LQKENI. The CDR3 is 16 amino acids. The CDR3 coding sequence is TGTGCCAGCTCACCGATAAGAGGGACTTTACAAGTTGAGCAGTTCTTC. It yields the protein CASSPIRGTLQVEQFF.

This chain connects TRBV11-2 to TRBJ2-7; no reliable D call. Germline V gene data show CDR1 as SGHAT and CDR2 as FQNNGV. The V gene lost 1 base and the J gene lost 1 base, with 5 bases spanning the gap. This CDR3 has 13 amino acids. CDR3 bases: TGTGCCAGCAGCTTAGCTATATCCTACGAGCAGTACTTC. Its protein is CASSLAISYEQYF.

V and J are TRBV3-1 (or the pseudogene TRBV3-2) and TRBJ2-5, with 11 nucleotides matching TRBD2. Germline V gives CDR1 LGHDT, CDR2 YNNKEL (reference sequence). The CDR3 covers 16 residues. Germline trimming cut 4 bases from V and 2 bases from J; bases unmatched to any gene: 6. The CDR3 nucleotides read TGTGCCAGCAGCCCCGACCTAGCGGGGGGACAAGAGACCCAGTACTTC. Translation: CASSPDLAGGQETQYF.

This clone was observed a handful of times. The rearrangement uses TRBV7-2 and TRBJ1-5; D is possibly TRBD1 (6 bases). This CDR3 contains 14 residues. CDR1 is SGHTA and CDR2 is FQGNSA in the germline V gene. The V and J ends lost 3 bases and 7 bases respectively, with 13 bases between them. CDR3 region: CASSLDSKGQPQHF. DNA of the CDR3: TGTGCCAGCAGCTTGGACAGTAAAGGACAGCCCCAGCATTTT.

The chain has TRBV2 and TRBJ1-6; the match to TRBD1 covers 10 bases. The CDR3 runs to 13 residues. The germline V gene has CDR1 SNHLY and CDR2 FYNNEI. Trimming took 9 bases from V and 10 from J; bases not matched to a gene: 6. The CDR3 coding sequence is TGTGCCAGAAAGACAGGGGGCGACTCACCCCTCCACTTT. As protein: CARKTGGDSPLHF.